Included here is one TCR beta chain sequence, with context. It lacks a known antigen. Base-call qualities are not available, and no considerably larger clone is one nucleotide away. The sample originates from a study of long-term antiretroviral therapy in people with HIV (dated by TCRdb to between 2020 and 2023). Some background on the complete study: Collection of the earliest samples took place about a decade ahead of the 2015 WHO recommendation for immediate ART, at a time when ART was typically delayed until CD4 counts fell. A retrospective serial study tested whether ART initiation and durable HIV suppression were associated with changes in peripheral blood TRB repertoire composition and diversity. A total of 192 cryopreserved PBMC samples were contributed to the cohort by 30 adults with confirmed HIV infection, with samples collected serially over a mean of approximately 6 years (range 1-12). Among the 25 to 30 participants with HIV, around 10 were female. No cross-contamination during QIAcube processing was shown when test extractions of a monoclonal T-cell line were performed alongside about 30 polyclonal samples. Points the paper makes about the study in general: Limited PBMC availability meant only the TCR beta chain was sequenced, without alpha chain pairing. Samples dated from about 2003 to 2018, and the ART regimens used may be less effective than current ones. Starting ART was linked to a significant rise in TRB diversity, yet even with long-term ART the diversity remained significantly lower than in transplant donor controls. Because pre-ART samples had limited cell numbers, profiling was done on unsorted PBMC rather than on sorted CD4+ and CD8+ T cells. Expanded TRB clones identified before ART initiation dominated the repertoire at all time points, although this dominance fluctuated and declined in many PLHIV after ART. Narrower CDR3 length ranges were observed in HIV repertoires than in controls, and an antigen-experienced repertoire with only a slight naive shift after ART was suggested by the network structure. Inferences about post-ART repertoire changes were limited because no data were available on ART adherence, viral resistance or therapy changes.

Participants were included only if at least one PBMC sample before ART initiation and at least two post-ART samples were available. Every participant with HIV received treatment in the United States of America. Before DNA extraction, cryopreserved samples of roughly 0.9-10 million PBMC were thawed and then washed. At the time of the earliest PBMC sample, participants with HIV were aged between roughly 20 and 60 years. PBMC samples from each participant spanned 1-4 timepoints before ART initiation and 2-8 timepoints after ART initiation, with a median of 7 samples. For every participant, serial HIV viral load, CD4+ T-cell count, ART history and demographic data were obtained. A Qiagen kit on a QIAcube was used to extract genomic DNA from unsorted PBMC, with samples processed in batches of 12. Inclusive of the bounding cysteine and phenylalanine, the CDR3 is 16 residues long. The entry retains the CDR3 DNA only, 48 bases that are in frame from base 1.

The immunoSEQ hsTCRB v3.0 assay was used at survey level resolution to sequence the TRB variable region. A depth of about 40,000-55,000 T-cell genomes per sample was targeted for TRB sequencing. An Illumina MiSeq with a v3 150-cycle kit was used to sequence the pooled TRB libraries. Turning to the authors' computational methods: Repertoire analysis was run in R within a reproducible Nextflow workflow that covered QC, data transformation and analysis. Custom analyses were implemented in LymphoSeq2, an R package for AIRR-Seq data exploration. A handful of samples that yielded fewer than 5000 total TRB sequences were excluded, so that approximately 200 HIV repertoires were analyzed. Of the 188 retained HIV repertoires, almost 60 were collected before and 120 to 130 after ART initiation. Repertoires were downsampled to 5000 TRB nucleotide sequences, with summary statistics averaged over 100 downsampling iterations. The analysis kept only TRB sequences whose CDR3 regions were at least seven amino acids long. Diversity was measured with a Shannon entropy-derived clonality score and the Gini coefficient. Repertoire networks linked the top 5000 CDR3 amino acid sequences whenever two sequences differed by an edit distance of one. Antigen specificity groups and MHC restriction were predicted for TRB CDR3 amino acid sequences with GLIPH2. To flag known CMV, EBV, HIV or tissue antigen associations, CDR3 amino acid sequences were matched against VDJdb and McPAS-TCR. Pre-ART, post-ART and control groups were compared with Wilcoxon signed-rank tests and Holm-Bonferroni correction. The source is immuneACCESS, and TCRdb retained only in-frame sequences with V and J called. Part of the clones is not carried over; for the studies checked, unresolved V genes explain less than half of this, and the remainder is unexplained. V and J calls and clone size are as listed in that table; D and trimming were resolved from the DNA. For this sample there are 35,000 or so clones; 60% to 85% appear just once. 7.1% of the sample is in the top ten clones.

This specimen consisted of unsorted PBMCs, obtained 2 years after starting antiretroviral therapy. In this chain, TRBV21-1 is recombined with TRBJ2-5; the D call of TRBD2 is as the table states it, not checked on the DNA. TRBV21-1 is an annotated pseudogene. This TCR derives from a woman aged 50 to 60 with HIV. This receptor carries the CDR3 CASSKRDGGREQTQYF. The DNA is TGTGCCAGCAGCAAGCGGGACGGAGGGAGAGAGCAGACCCAGTACTTC.